Each of the 21 T cell receptor beta chains below was sequenced from the same sample in a study of monozygotic twins with inflammatory bowel disease. TCRdb reprocessed the 5' RACE reads and keeps a single row for each CDR3 protein, giving no DNA. The sample totals 350,000 to 400,000 distinct CDR3 sequences. Specimen: blood. Receptors originate from a human donor with ulcerative colitis or Crohn's disease, or a healthy co-twin of an affected twin (not recorded which).

This chain connects TRBV12-3 or TRBV12-4 to TRBJ2-3; no DNA is available, so the TRBD1 call from TCRdb remains unchecked. The CDR3 is made up of 15 amino acids. This CDR3 is CASRGSTGNTDTQYF.

CDR3 residues: CASSLATGTQYF. The chain links TRBV12-3 or TRBV12-4 to TRBJ2-5; TCRdb outputs TRBD1, but without DNA this stays unchecked. The CDR3 has 12 amino acids.

CDR3 amino acids: CASSSRGQNTDTQYF. The chain is built from TRBV5-1 and TRBJ2-3; TCRdb designates TRBD1, a call that cannot be tested without DNA. Germline V CDR1 and CDR2: SGHRS, YFSETQ. CDR3 length equals 15 residues.

CDR3 region: CASSLGGTARNEQYF. The chain recombines TRBV12-3 or TRBV12-4 with TRBJ2-7; the TCRdb call, TRBD1, lacks DNA for checking. The CDR3 extends over 15 amino acids.

The chain employs TRBV10-3 and TRBJ2-2; checking the TCRdb D call of TRBD1 is not possible without DNA. The length of the CDR3 is 17 residues. Germline assignment: CDR1 ENHRY and CDR2 SYGVKD. The CDR3 region is CAISEDWQGANSGELFF.

CDR3 protein: CASREQGNGYNEQFF. The chain combines TRBV19 with TRBJ2-1; TCRdb reports TRBD1, a call that lacks DNA to check it against. CDR3 length: 15 residues. Germline CDR1 reads LNHDA; CDR2 reads SQIVND (reference sequence).

The chain is built from TRBV5-1 and TRBJ2-7; the TCRdb call, TRBD2, lacks DNA for checking. The CDR3 consists of 16 residues. The germline V gene has CDR1 SGHRS and CDR2 YFSETQ. CDR3 amino acids: CASSLGLGLDSYEQYF.

V and J are TRBV7-6 and TRBJ2-5; TCRdb's D gene call, TRBD1, goes unchecked for lack of DNA. The CDR3 length is 15 residues. CDR1 is SGHVS, CDR2 FNYEAQ, per germline. Here the CDR3 reads CASSSLDGKIETQYF.

The chain recombines TRBV7-2 with TRBJ1-5; the D gene TCRdb calls, TRBD1, cannot be checked with no DNA. CDR1 SGHTA and CDR2 FQGNSA come from the germline V gene. This CDR3 is built from 15 residues. CDR3 protein: CASSLVVTGRPPQHF.

This chain uses TRBV28 with TRBJ2-6; TCRdb outputs TRBD2, but without DNA this stays unchecked. Per germline, CDR1 MDHEN and CDR2 SYDVKM. This CDR3 has 15 residues. CDR3: CASTSNRGGANVLTF.

CDR3: CASSETGLGYEQYF. The gene calls are TRBV2 and TRBJ2-7; TCRdb outputs TRBD1, but without DNA this stays unchecked. Germline V lookup: CDR1 SNHLY, CDR2 FYNNEI. This CDR3 is 14 amino acids long.

The rearrangement joins TRBV10-3 to TRBJ2-7; TCRdb indicates TRBD1, and absent DNA this call remains unverified. The CDR3 is made up of 22 amino acids. The germline V gene has CDR1 ENHRY and CDR2 SYGVKD. The CDR3: CAISEAGQGAGRLQLGSYEQYF.

The chain couples TRBV29-1 to TRBJ2-5; TCRdb designates TRBD2, a call that cannot be tested without DNA. The CDR3 is 16 amino acids. Germline lookup yields CDR1 SQVTM and CDR2 ANQGSEA. This CDR3 is CSVEDQSRVTTETQYF.

CDR3 sequence reads: CASSPPRRNTEAFF. This chain links TRBV12-3 or TRBV12-4 with TRBJ1-1. CDR3 size: 14 residues.

The rearrangement uses TRBV7-2 and TRBJ2-1; TCRdb indicates TRBD2, and absent DNA this call remains unverified. The CDR3 has 15 amino acids. Germline CDR1 SGHTA, CDR2 FQGNSA. The CDR3 loop is CASSLARGTNNEQFF.

The gene calls are TRBV18 and TRBJ2-2. Per the germline V gene, CDR1 is KGHSH and CDR2 is LQKENI. The length of the CDR3 is 15 residues. This CDR3 reads CASSPPGLSTGELFF.

The chain carries TRBV7-9 and TRBJ2-5; the D call from TCRdb, TRBD1, cannot be confirmed without DNA. Looked up from germline, CDR1 is SEHNR and CDR2 is FQNEAQ (reference sequence). The CDR3 covers 16 residues. CDR3 loop: CASSLLGGVSQETQYF.

The J gene is TRBJ2-5, the V gene TRBV20-1; TCRdb selects TRBD2, and the lack of DNA leaves this call unchecked. Germline V gene sequence: CDR1 DFQATT, CDR2 SNEGSKA (reference sequence). The CDR3 covers 15 residues. This chain's CDR3 is CSASSAGGVDETQYF.

The chain has TRBV30 and TRBJ2-6; TCRdb designates TRBD1, a call that cannot be tested without DNA. Germline CDR1 GTSNPN, CDR2 SVGIG (reference sequence). The CDR3 totals 16 residues. The CDR3 here is CAWSTGGTSGANVLTF. Full variable domain (rest looked up from reference TRBV30 and TRBJ2-6): SQTIHQWPATLVQPVGSPLSLECTVEGTSNPNLYWYRQAAGRGLQLLFYSVGIGQISSEVPQNLSASRPQDRQFILSSKKLLLSDSGFYLCAWSTGGTSGANVLTFGAGSRLTVL.

The chain carries TRBV5-1 and TRBJ2-2. The V gene's germline CDR1 is SGHRS and CDR2 YFSETQ. CDR3 length: 17 amino acids. CDR3 in amino acids: CASSLAIGGQTTGELFF.

The chain has TRBV20-1 and TRBJ1-1. The CDR3 consists of 13 residues. The V gene's germline CDR1 is DFQATT and CDR2 SNEGSKA (reference sequence). CDR3 region: CSARESSQRLAFF.